This T cell receptor (beta chain) derives from a study of cytomegalovirus exposure and HLA in healthy donors (dated by TCRdb to about 2017). About the full investigation: An earlier analysis of approximately 640 of the donors reported 276 Gb of sequence data and 100 million to 130 million unique TCR beta sequences from around 200 million T cells. Approximately 300 gigabases of sequencing data and around 85 million unique TCR sequences made up an early release that covered approximately 700 HLA-typed donors. The genetic ancestry cluster associated with self-reported Caucasian donors included approximately 85% of the 300 to 400 genotyped donors. The aim of the study was to test whether cataloging public T cell receptors could identify signatures of past pathogen exposure. Using immunosequencing, the study profiled T cell repertoires from about 610 subjects and related those repertoires to cytomegalovirus serostatus. Along with the approximately 670-subject first cohort, a separate validation cohort of over a hundred different subjects was used. To predict cytomegalovirus infection status, the study combined high-throughput TCR immunosequencing, statistical association of individual TCRs with disease status, and machine learning. A later analysis re-analyzed previously published TCR beta repertoires from about 730 donors and added high-resolution HLA genotyping to study TCR occurrence patterns. In the later analysis, no new phenotypic data were used to find candidate immune exposures; instead, reliance was placed on TCR beta sequences and their occurrence across donors. An earlier analysis of some 500 of the donors applied high-throughput TCR beta sequencing to assess whether each TCR beta V gene segment acted as functional or pseudogenic. Donor age, sex, ethnicity and CMV serostatus were compiled alongside the repertoire data. A later genetic analysis took genome-wide SNP genotypes for 398 of the 666 donors and used that subset as a discovery cohort. All discovery cohort repertoires had been generated using a single sequencing platform. HLA typing covered class I and class II loci at four-digit resolution. Typing coverage differed by locus: A, B, C, DRB1 and DQB1 were typed in roughly 620-630 donors, DQA1 in 522, DPA1 in 600 to 610, and DPB1 in just under 490. Because of strong linkage in the cohort, a handful of DR-DQ haplotypes were treated as single units for association and clustering. Among about 370 genotyped donors of the cohort, an average of around 240,000 unique TCR beta nucleotide sequences was sequenced per donor, of which about 20% were non-productive. The research as a whole found: In a later analysis, the rate of TCR association differed among HLA loci, with DRB1 alleles having the most associated TCRs and HLA-C alleles having the fewest. HLA typing was unavailable for some donors at each locus, so association tests used only the typed subset. Only TCR beta chains were sequenced in this cohort, and the absence of alpha or paired-chain data limited detectable features. At a false discovery rate of 0.05, a later analysis linked under 20,000 TCR beta sequences to specific HLA alleles. Linkage disequilibrium might explain the correlated functional status among segregating V segments, but an unknown experimental factor could not be excluded. According to a later genetic analysis, donors in an Asian-associated ancestry cluster had fewer N-insertions in productive TCRs than the roughly 670-donor mean. A total of 164 TCR beta chains were listed by the study as associated with cytomegalovirus. Some IMGT-functional V segments, including TRBV6-2 and TRBV6-3, could not be told apart with the 87-base-pair reads, so those segments were excluded. A cluster of highly shared sequence variants was judged likely to represent a technical artifact of the sequencing pipeline. An association between a missense DCLRE1C variant and V-gene and J-gene trimming of TCR beta chains was found in a later genetic analysis and replicated in an independent cohort. According to a later analysis, parvovirus B19, influenza, CMV and Epstein-Barr virus appeared linked to several top co-occurrence clusters. The presence/absence analyses assumed that sequencing depth was roughly uniform across donors, and that assumption may not be true. For the cohort, immune exposure information was limited to CMV serostatus. Because counts were too low, around 17 rarely observed V segments, including chromosome 9 orphons, were left out of the earlier analysis of several hundred of the donors. According to a later analysis, most CMV-associated TCR beta chains appeared to be HLA-restricted, and the HLA associations seemed to be driven largely by CMV exposure. Assigning TCR associations to individual alleles was difficult when HLA alleles, especially DR and DQ, strongly co-occurred. It was suggested by the authors that the approach could potentially be generalized to other disease states and immunological phenotypes. Most TCR sequences were observed very rarely across donors, whereas some public TCRs were present in many individuals. A few of the identified cytomegalovirus-associated TCR beta chains were confirmed in vitro to be specific for cytomegalovirus antigens. In both the original and validation cohorts, the classifier was reported to diagnose cytomegalovirus status with high specificity and sensitivity. A further reported finding was that TCR beta sequences accurately predicted the HLA-A and HLA-B alleles for most subjects in the first cohort. In a later analysis, HLA-associated TCR beta chains were found to be more clonally expanded and to have lower generation probabilities than equally common non-associated chains. In an earlier analysis of some 500 of the donors, most TCR beta V segments were observed in productive rearrangements about 87% or about 30% of the time, broadly matching IMGT annotations.

The cohort consisted of approximately 670 healthy bone marrow donors. At the time of sampling, all cohort members were nominally healthy, though unrecorded immune exposures were likely present. The donor was CMV seropositive and was included in the group of 250 to 300 seropositive cohort members. A peripheral blood sample was collected from each donor, and TCR beta sequencing was performed on peripheral blood mononuclear cells. The Qiagen DNeasy Blood Extraction Kit was used to extract genomic DNA from the blood cell samples. Comment on this clone: There is no known antigen for this receptor. No base quality values were provided; no much bigger clone lies one nucleotide off.

Between the V and J ends, shortened by 0 bases and 4 bases respectively, the junction contains 13 bases. According to the germline V gene, CDR1 reads MNHNS and CDR2 reads SASEGT. There are 15 amino acids in the CDR3, from cysteine to phenylalanine inclusive. The CDR3 DNA has 45 bases and is translated from base 1. Libraries were constructed by the immunoSEQ multiplex PCR assay. For the multiplex PCR, a mixture combining 60 forward primers for TCR Vbeta segments and 13 reverse primers for TCR Jbeta segments was used. Amplification of the CDR3 region of rearranged TCR beta genes was performed with a multiplex PCR assay on genomic DNA. Amplified TCR beta libraries were sequenced as 87-base-pair reads on the Illumina HiSeq System. Concerning the study's data processing: Across the 600 to 700 repertoires, a later analysis counted 80 million or so unique TCR beta chains, roughly 11 million of which were shared by at least two donors. Raw reads were error-corrected and collapsed into unique sequences with a nearest-neighbor algorithm that merged closely related sequences to remove PCR and sequencing errors. CDR3 sequences were aligned to IMGT reference sequences to assign V, D and J gene segments. For a sequence to be retained, at least a six-nucleotide match to both a V gene segment and a J gene segment was required. A rearrangement counted as productive if the CDR3 had no stop codons and remained in frame with V and J, and every other rearrangement counted as non-productive. Following IMGT convention, CDR3 was defined as the stretch from the second conserved V-encoded cysteine to the conserved J-encoded phenylalanine. The earlier analysis of 500 to 750 of the donors excluded any sequence lacking an unambiguous match to a single V gene segment. An earlier analysis of roughly 590 of the donors called V segments functional above 56.7% productive rearrangements and segregating when the between-donor standard deviation exceeded 5%. A statistical classification framework was developed to diagnose cytomegalovirus status using the catalog of TCR beta chain sequences. A later analysis assigned V and J genes by comparing TCR nucleotide sequences with IMGT/GENE-DB human TR gene sequences. A later analysis assigned CDR3 sequences and most-parsimonious VDJ recombination scenarios with the TCRdist pipeline. In a later analysis, every TCR beta chain was defined by the combination of its CDR3 amino acid sequence and its V-gene family, and reads without a unique V-gene family were dropped. To address suspected cross-contamination and a sequencing artifact, a later analysis removed approximately 600 highly shared, low-generation-probability nucleotide sequences. For each public chain, a later analysis derived a clonal expansion index from normalized ranks of inferred template counts within each repertoire. In a later analysis, generation probabilities were computed using a VDJ recombination model fitted to out-of-frame rearrangements, and the results were checked against IGoR. Hypergeometric tests were used in a later analysis to score TCR-TCR, TCR-HLA and TCR-CMV co-occurrence, with a repertoire-size bias correction applied to the TCR pairs. To estimate false discovery rates, a later analysis permuted the HLA or CMV assignments 20 times. In a later analysis, co-occurring TCRs were grouped using DBSCAN, with TCRdist sequence similarity added in when clustering inside HLA-allele-positive subsets. Repertoires with fewer than 30,000 or more than 120,000 public chains, plus five repertoires with anomalous nucleotide sharing, were excluded from co-occurrence clustering. What TCRdb holds here is the immuneACCESS table cut down to in-frame rearrangements. Part of the clones is not present; checked against another copy, under half of the missing clones reflect an unresolved V gene, and the others are unexplained. Clone size and the V and J calls come from that table; the DNA yielded D and trimming. The sample has approximately 120,000 clones on record, 76% of them singletons. The ten largest clonotypes hold more than 10% of the sample.

This clonotype was obtained from a woman aged 40 to 50 in good health and CMV-seropositive. Sample: PBMCs. The receptor chain draws on TRBV6-1 and TRBJ2-7; the D gene lacks a confident call. This receptor carries the CDR3 CASSEAPGPQYEQYF. The nucleotides are TGTGCCAGCAGTGAAGCCCCCGGCCCACAGTACGAGCAGTACTTC.